This is a list of T cell receptor beta chains from one sample in a study of response to subunit inactivated influenza vaccine. One entry per CDR3 protein, called by TCRdb with MiXCR from the RT-PCR reads. The profile shows more than 150,000 distinct CDR3 sequences, roughly a tenth of them singletons. The sequencing here drew on CD8+ T cells sorted from PBMCs, taken 23 months after vaccination. The receptors come from a man in his fifties or sixties who received an inactivated influenza vaccine. CDR3s include the opening cysteine and the closing phenylalanine or tryptophan. The D gene is left open where the match is weak. The size field is filled for only some rows; it gives once, few, many or a size class.

D gene: -; clone size: -; J gene: TRBJ1-1; V gene: TRBV12-3/TRBV12-4; CDR3 DNA: TGTGCCAGCAGCTCTGGACAGCCTGAAGCTTTCTTT; CDR3 protein: CASSSGQPEAFF
D gene: TRBD2; clone size: -; J gene: TRBJ2-5; V gene: TRBV29-1; CDR3 DNA: TGCAGCGTTGAAGATACGACTAGCGGGGTACAAGAGACCCAGTACTTC; CDR3 protein: CSVEDTTSGVQETQYF
D gene: -; clone size: -; J gene: TRBJ1-5; V gene: TRBV12-3/TRBV12-4; CDR3 DNA: TGTGCCAGCAACCCGGACGCTGGGGATCAGCCCCAGCATTTT; CDR3 protein: CASNPDAGDQPQHF
D gene: TRBD2; clone size: few; J gene: TRBJ2-7; V gene: TRBV3-1; CDR3 DNA: TGTGCCAGCAGCCAGGGGACTAGCTTTTTATACGAGCAGTACTTC; CDR3 protein: CASSQGTSFLYEQYF
D gene: TRBD2; clone size: -; J gene: TRBJ2-7; V gene: TRBV7-2; CDR3 DNA: TGTGCCAGCAGCATACTAGCGGGGGGGCTCTACGAGCAGTACTTC; CDR3 protein: CASSILAGGLYEQYF
D gene: -; clone size: -; J gene: TRBJ2-1; V gene: TRBV7-9; CDR3 DNA: TGTGCCAGCAGCCTCCAGACAGGAGGGGCCTACAATGAGCAGTTCTTC; CDR3 protein: CASSLQTGGAYNEQFF
D gene: -; clone size: -; J gene: TRBJ1-4; V gene: TRBV15; CDR3 DNA: TGTGCCACCAGCAGCCCCAGAACGTCTACGGCTAATGAAAAACTGTTTTTT; CDR3 protein: CATSSPRTSTANEKLFF
D gene: -; clone size: few; J gene: TRBJ2-1; V gene: TRBV9; CDR3 DNA: TGTGCCAGCAGCTCGGGACACTTGGGGTCCAATGAGCAGTTCTTC; CDR3 protein: CASSSGHLGSNEQFF
D gene: TRBD1; clone size: -; J gene: TRBJ2-7; V gene: TRBV11-2; CDR3 DNA: TGTGCCAGCAGCTTAGAAAGACAGGGGGGCTCCTACGAGCAGTACTTC; CDR3 protein: CASSLERQGGSYEQYF
D gene: -; clone size: -; J gene: TRBJ2-5; V gene: TRBV9; CDR3 DNA: TGTGCCAGCAGCGTAGACGGGGAGACCCAGTACTTC; CDR3 protein: CASSVDGETQYF
D gene: -; clone size: many; J gene: TRBJ1-1; V gene: TRBV28; CDR3 DNA: TGTGCCAGCAGTTTACAGACCAAAGAAGCTTTCTTT; CDR3 protein: CASSLQTKEAFF
D gene: -; clone size: -; J gene: TRBJ1-1; V gene: TRBV6-2/TRBV6-3; CDR3 DNA: TGTGCCAGCTGTTCTGGGGGGGTGTACACTGAAGCTTTCTTT; CDR3 protein: CASCSGGVYTEAFF
D gene: -; clone size: few; J gene: TRBJ1-2; V gene: TRBV6-5; CDR3 DNA: TGTGCCAGCAGTTACTCGGGAGGGGGTGGCTATGGCTACACCTTC; CDR3 protein: CASSYSGGGGYGYTF
D gene: TRBD2; clone size: -; J gene: TRBJ2-2; V gene: TRBV9; CDR3 DNA: TGTGCCAGCAGCGTAAACCTACTCGGGACTAGCAAAAGTCGGCGGGAGCTGTTTTTT; CDR3 protein: CASSVNLLGTSKSRRELFF
D gene: -; clone size: -; J gene: TRBJ2-7; V gene: TRBV27; CDR3 DNA: TGTGCCAGCAGTTTTTCGGGACACGGAACCTACGAGCAGTACTTC; CDR3 protein: CASSFSGHGTYEQYF
D gene: -; clone size: -; J gene: TRBJ1-2; V gene: TRBV6-5; CDR3 DNA: TGTGCCAGCAGTTTCCCAGGGTTTGGCTACACCTTC; CDR3 protein: CASSFPGFGYTF
D gene: -; clone size: -; J gene: TRBJ1-2; V gene: TRBV3-1; CDR3 DNA: TGTGCCAGCAGCCTAACGGACAGATCACCTAACTATGGCTACACCTTC; CDR3 protein: CASSLTDRSPNYGYTF
D gene: TRBD1; clone size: few; J gene: TRBJ2-4; V gene: TRBV29-1; CDR3 DNA: TGCAGCGTATGGGACAGGGGAAAGAATGGCAAAAACATTCAGTACTTC; CDR3 protein: CSVWDRGKNGKNIQYF
D gene: -; clone size: -; J gene: TRBJ2-1; V gene: TRBV6-2/TRBV6-3; CDR3 DNA: TGTGCCAGCAGTTACCAGGACTTGGTTGAGCAGTTCTTC; CDR3 protein: CASSYQDLVEQFF
D gene: TRBD1; clone size: -; J gene: TRBJ2-4; V gene: TRBV2; CDR3 DNA: TGTGCCAGCAGTGTCCCCGCGGGACAGGGAAGAAACATTCAGTACTTC; CDR3 protein: CASSVPAGQGRNIQYF
D gene: -; clone size: few; J gene: TRBJ2-2; V gene: TRBV20-1; CDR3 DNA: TGCAGTGCTAGAGATCTGACTAGAGCCACCGGGGAGCTGTTTTTT; CDR3 protein: CSARDLTRATGELFF
D gene: TRBD2; clone size: -; J gene: TRBJ2-5; V gene: TRBV13; CDR3 DNA: TGTGCCAGCAGCACCCGGGAGGGGCGGGAGGGCCCAACTGGGACCCAGTACTTC; CDR3 protein: CASSTREGREGPTGTQYF
D gene: -; clone size: many; J gene: TRBJ2-7; V gene: TRBV6-5; CDR3 DNA: TGTGCCAGCAGTTACTCGATAGTGCGGGGCACCTACGAGCAGTACTTC; CDR3 protein: CASSYSIVRGTYEQYF
D gene: -; clone size: -; J gene: TRBJ2-7; V gene: TRBV6-5; CDR3 DNA: TGTGCCAGCAGTTACGGTCCGGGGAGCGAGCAGTACTTC; CDR3 protein: CASSYGPGSEQYF
D gene: TRBD2; clone size: many; J gene: TRBJ2-5; V gene: TRBV12-3/TRBV12-4; CDR3 DNA: TGTGCCAGCAGTTTAGCCCTGGGACTAGCGAGTGAGACCCAGTACTTC; CDR3 protein: CASSLALGLASETQYF
D gene: -; clone size: -; J gene: TRBJ2-1; V gene: TRBV7-9; CDR3 DNA: TGTGCCAGCAGCTTCGATCTATACAATGAGCAGTTCTTC; CDR3 protein: CASSFDLYNEQFF
D gene: -; clone size: few; J gene: TRBJ2-7; V gene: TRBV20-1; CDR3 DNA: TGCAGTGCTACCCAGAGATGGTCAGACTACGAGCAGTACTTC; CDR3 protein: CSATQRWSDYEQYF
D gene: -; clone size: -; J gene: TRBJ2-6; V gene: TRBV2; CDR3 DNA: TGTGCCAGCAGAAACACCTTACCTAACTCTGGGGCCAACGTCCTGACTTTC; CDR3 protein: CASRNTLPNSGANVLTF
D gene: TRBD2; clone size: few; J gene: TRBJ2-6; V gene: TRBV20-1; CDR3 DNA: TGCAGTGCTGGGACTAGCGGGGAACCTGGGGCCAACGTCCTGACTTTC; CDR3 protein: CSAGTSGEPGANVLTF
D gene: -; clone size: -; J gene: TRBJ2-3; V gene: TRBV7-9; CDR3 DNA: TGTGCCAGCAGCTTAGCTGGGGGGGCCCCCACAGATACGCAGTATTTT; CDR3 protein: CASSLAGGAPTDTQYF
D gene: -; clone size: -; J gene: TRBJ2-7; V gene: TRBV27; CDR3 DNA: TGTGCCAGCAGCCGTTCACCCCGCTACGAGCAGTACTTC; CDR3 protein: CASSRSPRYEQYF
D gene: -; clone size: -; J gene: TRBJ2-7; V gene: TRBV10-3; CDR3 DNA: TGTGCCATCAGTGATTTGGTGGGAGGCGGCGAGCAGTACTTC; CDR3 protein: CAISDLVGGGEQYF
D gene: TRBD2; clone size: -; J gene: TRBJ2-7; V gene: TRBV20-1; CDR3 DNA: TGCAGTGCCAAAACCGGGGCGCCCCTAGCGGTCTCCTACGAGCAGTACTTC; CDR3 protein: CSAKTGAPLAVSYEQYF
D gene: -; clone size: -; J gene: TRBJ2-5; V gene: TRBV7-9; CDR3 DNA: TGTGCCAGCAGCTTCAATAAAGAGACCCAGTACTTC; CDR3 protein: CASSFNKETQYF
D gene: -; clone size: -; J gene: TRBJ2-3; V gene: TRBV20-1; CDR3 DNA: TGCAGTGCTAGTCGGCTAGTCCCCACAGATACGCAGTATTTT; CDR3 protein: CSASRLVPTDTQYF
D gene: -; clone size: -; J gene: TRBJ2-7; V gene: TRBV28; CDR3 DNA: TGTGCCAGCGCGGCATTCTACGAGCAGTACTTC; CDR3 protein: CASAAFYEQYF
D gene: -; clone size: many; J gene: TRBJ2-1; V gene: TRBV11-2; CDR3 DNA: TGTGCCAGCAGACCCATCGGCTCCCCCTGGGACAATGAGCAGTTCTTC; CDR3 protein: CASRPIGSPWDNEQFF
D gene: TRBD1; clone size: -; J gene: TRBJ2-7; V gene: TRBV29-1; CDR3 DNA: TGCAGCGTTGAAGATCCCCGGACAGGGAGTGTCTACGAGCAGTACTTC; CDR3 protein: CSVEDPRTGSVYEQYF
D gene: -; clone size: -; J gene: TRBJ1-1; V gene: TRBV3-1; CDR3 DNA: TGTGCCAGCAGCCGCTTAACGGGACGGATCCTGAACACTGAAGCTTTCTTT; CDR3 protein: CASSRLTGRILNTEAFF
D gene: -; clone size: few; J gene: TRBJ2-2; V gene: TRBV5-5; CDR3 DNA: TGTGCCAGCAGCTTGGGCCGGACCGGGGAGCTGTTTTTT; CDR3 protein: CASSLGRTGELFF
D gene: -; clone size: -; J gene: TRBJ2-1; V gene: TRBV29-1; CDR3 DNA: TGCAGCGTTGAGTTTGGGGCAGGGCCCCATGCCCATGAGCAGTTCTTC; CDR3 protein: CSVEFGAGPHAHEQFF
D gene: TRBD2; clone size: -; J gene: TRBJ2-5; V gene: TRBV9; CDR3 DNA: TGTGCCAGCAGCGTAGGGACTAGCGAAGAGACCCAGTACTTC; CDR3 protein: CASSVGTSEETQYF
D gene: -; clone size: -; J gene: TRBJ1-1; V gene: TRBV7-2; CDR3 DNA: TGTGCCAGCAGCGACCAGGGTGCCCCTGAAGCTTTCTTT; CDR3 protein: CASSDQGAPEAFF
D gene: -; clone size: few; J gene: TRBJ2-7; V gene: TRBV10-3; CDR3 DNA: TGTGCCATCAGTGACGGGGGAATTCCAGACGAGCAGTACTTC; CDR3 protein: CAISDGGIPDEQYF
D gene: -; clone size: -; J gene: TRBJ2-7; V gene: TRBV6-2/TRBV6-3; CDR3 DNA: TGTGCCAGCGGGGGGAGCTCCTACGAGCAGTACTTC; CDR3 protein: CASGGSSYEQYF
D gene: -; clone size: -; J gene: TRBJ2-5; V gene: TRBV18; CDR3 DNA: TGTGCCAGCTCACCCCCGGGGACTTGGATCCAAGAGACCCAGTACTTC; CDR3 protein: CASSPPGTWIQETQYF
D gene: TRBD2; clone size: few; J gene: TRBJ2-2; V gene: TRBV5-6; CDR3 DNA: TGTGCCAGCAGCTACGGGACTAGCGGAGTTTTCACCGGGGAGCTGTTTTTT; CDR3 protein: CASSYGTSGVFTGELFF
D gene: -; clone size: many; J gene: TRBJ2-1; V gene: TRBV15; CDR3 DNA: TGTGCCACCAGCACGGGAGCGGCATATGAGCAGTTCTTC; CDR3 protein: CATSTGAAYEQFF
D gene: TRBD2; clone size: -; J gene: TRBJ2-3; V gene: TRBV10-3; CDR3 DNA: TGTGCCATCAGTTCCGAGCGGGGGGACACAGATACGCAGTATTTT; CDR3 protein: CAISSERGDTDTQYF
D gene: -; clone size: -; J gene: TRBJ1-1; V gene: TRBV20-1; CDR3 DNA: TGCAGTGCTAGAGACAGGCTGAACACTGAAGCTTTCTTT; CDR3 protein: CSARDRLNTEAFF
D gene: TRBD1; clone size: few; J gene: TRBJ2-3; V gene: TRBV4-1; CDR3 DNA: TGCGCCAGCAGCCAAAACCCCAAGGGGGCTATGACAGATACGCAGTATTTT; CDR3 protein: CASSQNPKGAMTDTQYF
D gene: -; clone size: -; J gene: TRBJ1-2; V gene: TRBV27; CDR3 DNA: TGTGCCAGCAGTTACGGACTGGGCTACACCTTC; CDR3 protein: CASSYGLGYTF
D gene: -; clone size: -; J gene: TRBJ2-2; V gene: TRBV12-3/TRBV12-4; CDR3 DNA: TGTGCCAGCACCCCGCGGCCCGGGACCGGGGAGCTGTTTTTT; CDR3 protein: CASTPRPGTGELFF
D gene: -; clone size: -; J gene: TRBJ1-4; V gene: TRBV12-3/TRBV12-4; CDR3 DNA: TGTGCCAGCAGTTTCCGCCAGTTCAGTGGAAAACTGTTTTTT; CDR3 protein: CASSFRQFSGKLFF
D gene: -; clone size: -; J gene: TRBJ1-5; V gene: TRBV6-5; CDR3 DNA: TGTGCCAGCAGTTACAACACAAATCAGCCCCAGCATTTT; CDR3 protein: CASSYNTNQPQHF